The 13 T cell receptor beta chains below come from one sample, sequenced in a study of T cell responses to AZD1222 COVID-19 vaccine. The table came from immunoSEQ multiplex PCR; TCRdb's copy has only in-frame clones and leaves some out. Among around 140,000 clones, 80% to 95% were seen once, and the ten largest hold approximately 4.3%. The sequenced sample was peripheral blood, obtained 28 days after the second AZD1222 dose. The receptors were gathered from an adult who received the AZD1222 COVID-19 vaccine.

V usage is TRBV6-5 and J usage is TRBJ1-1, with 8 bases that match TRBD1. Germline V CDR1 and CDR2: MNHEY, SVGAGI. The trim removed 6 bases at V and 7 bases at J, leaving 10 bases unmatched. The CDR3 sequence is 14 residues long. The CDR3 nucleotides are TGTGCCAGCAGCATAGGACAGGGAACGAGTGAAGCTTTCTTT. It specifies CASSIGQGTSEAFF.

The chain has TRBV3-1 (or the pseudogene TRBV3-2) and TRBJ2-3; TRBD2 matches 11 bases. This CDR3 has 15 residues. V dropped 4 bases and J dropped 5; count of bases not matched to a gene: 5. Germline V gives CDR1 LGHDT, CDR2 YNNKEL (reference sequence). The DNA for the CDR3 is TGTGCCAGCAGCCTAGCGGGGGGGCTTGGAGATACGCAGTATTTT. The encoded protein is CASSLAGGLGDTQYF.

This clone was seen more than once but under ten times. The gene calls are TRBV7-9 and TRBJ1-2; D unresolved. This CDR3 region has 16 residues. V was pared by 4 bases and J by 4 bases, with 19 bases between. Germline lookup yields CDR1 SEHNR and CDR2 FQNEAQ (reference sequence). CDR3 in DNA: TGTGCCAGCAGCTCCCTGAAGGGATCGGCCCCCTATGGCTACACCTTC. It is translated as CASSSLKGSAPYGYTF.

The chain carries TRBV5-1 and TRBJ2-3; D is ambiguous. CDR3 length: 15 residues. CDR1 and CDR2 from the germline V gene are SGHRS and YFSETQ. The V end lost 1 base, the J end lost 0 bases, and 9 bases lay between the germline ends. CDR3 residues: CASSLFPASTDTQYF. The CDR3 DNA is TGCGCCAGCAGCTTGTTCCCAGCTAGCACAGATACGCAGTATTTT.

This clone was picked up a small number of times. J is TRBJ2-1 and V is TRBV29-1; maybe TRBD2 (6 bases). Trimming stripped 5 bases from V and 2 bases from J, with 13 bases between. The germline V gene encodes CDR1 SQVTM and CDR2 ANQGSEA. This CDR3 has 14 residues. This CDR3 reads CSVTQRVAYNEQFF. DNA of the CDR3: TGCAGCGTTACACAGCGGGTCGCCTACAATGAGCAGTTCTTC.

This clone has just a few counts. The chain uses TRBV15 and TRBJ2-3, with D tentatively TRBD2 (7 bases). This CDR3 contains 15 residues. The germline V gene encodes CDR1 LNHNV and CDR2 YYDKDF (reference sequence). The V end lost 6 bases, the J end lost 2 bases, and 15 bases lay between the germline ends. The CDR3 sequence is CATREGGGPTDTQYF. CDR3 bases: TGTGCCACCAGGGAGGGAGGGGGGCCCACAGATACGCAGTATTTT.

The gene calls are TRBV4-1 and TRBJ1-5; 7 bases map to TRBD1. The V gene end was trimmed by 1 base and the J gene end by 7 bases; junction bases not matched to a gene: 10. The CDR3 loop spans 16 amino acids. Germline values: CDR1 MGHRA, CDR2 YSYEKL. This CDR3 is CASSQVVGGLNQPQHF. The CDR3 nucleotides are TGCGCCAGCAGCCAAGTGGTAGGGGGCTTGAACCAGCCCCAGCATTTT.

The chain has TRBV18 and TRBJ2-7; D unclear. This CDR3 spans 14 amino acids. The V end lost 5 bases, the J end lost 3 bases, and 14 bases lay between the germline ends. Germline assignment: CDR1 KGHSH and CDR2 LQKENI. CDR3 bases: TGTGCCAGCTCAGAACTTAGGGATCGCTACGAGCAGTACTTC. It translates to CASSELRDRYEQYF.

This chain uses TRBV4-3 with TRBJ1-2; TRBD1 matches 10 bases. This CDR3 comprises 14 residues. Germline loops: CDR1 LGHNA, CDR2 YSLEER. V lost 4 bases and J lost 5; bases outside the gene matches: 4. The CDR3 is CASSREGQGYGYTF. CDR3 in DNA: TGCGCCAGCAGCCGGGAGGGACAGGGGTATGGCTACACCTTC.

The chain couples TRBV28 to TRBJ2-7; D is ambiguous. Germline V gene data show CDR1 as MDHEN and CDR2 as SYDVKM. This CDR3 contains 15 residues. The germline V and J ends were trimmed by 3 bases and 3 bases, with 15 bases remaining between them. DNA for the CDR3: TGTGCCAGCAGTTTGAGGCAGAGGAATATCTACGAGCAGTACTTC. Protein: CASSLRQRNIYEQYF.

V gene TRBV3-1 (or the pseudogene TRBV3-2) combines with J gene TRBJ1-2; TRBD1 is a possible D gene (6 bases). Trimming cost V 2 bases and J 8 bases, with 12 bases left between them. This CDR3 contains 13 residues. CDR1 is LGHDT, CDR2 YNNKEL, per germline (reference sequence). For the CDR3, the DNA is TGTGCCAGCAGCCAATTGGGGGCGTCCGGCTACACCTTC. It encodes CASSQLGASGYTF.

The genes are TRBV4-2 and TRBJ2-1; TRBD1 or TRBD2 may be the D gene (5 bases each). This CDR3 region has 14 residues. The V gene lost 4 bases and the J gene lost 2 bases, with 9 bases spanning the gap. CDR1 and CDR2 (germline): LGHNA, YNFKEQ. CDR3 sequence reads: CASSPGDAYNEQFF. The CDR3 nucleotides are TGTGCCAGCAGCCCCGGGGACGCCTACAATGAGCAGTTCTTC.

A single count supports this clone. The V call is TRBV3-1 (or the pseudogene TRBV3-2), the J call TRBJ2-5, with no clear D. Germline V gene lookup returns CDR1 LGHDT and CDR2 YNNKEL (reference sequence). The CDR3 contains 15 residues. Deletions cut 4 bases from V and 5 bases from J, with 17 bases between. The DNA of the CDR3 is TGTGCCAGCAGCCGAAAGTGTCCTTTCTCTGAGACCCAGTACTTC. This sequence encodes CASSRKCPFSETQYF.